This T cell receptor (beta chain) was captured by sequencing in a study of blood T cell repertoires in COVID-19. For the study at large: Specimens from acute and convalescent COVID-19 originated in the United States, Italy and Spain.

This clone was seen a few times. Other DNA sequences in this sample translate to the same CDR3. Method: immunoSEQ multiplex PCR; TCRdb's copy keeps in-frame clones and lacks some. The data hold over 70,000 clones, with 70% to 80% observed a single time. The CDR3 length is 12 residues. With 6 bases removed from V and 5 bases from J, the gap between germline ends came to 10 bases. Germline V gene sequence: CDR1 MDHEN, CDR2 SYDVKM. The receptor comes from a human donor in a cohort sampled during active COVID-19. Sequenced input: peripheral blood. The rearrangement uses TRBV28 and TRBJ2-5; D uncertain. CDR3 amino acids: CASSRSKETQYF. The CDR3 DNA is TGTGCCAGCAGCAGAAGTAAGGAGACCCAGTACTTC.